The subject of this entry is one T cell receptor beta chain. This specimen belongs to a study of blood T cell repertoires in COVID-19. Study as a whole: The United States, Italy and Spain were the sources of the acute and convalescent COVID-19 samples. Sample material is recorded as cDNA or gDNA derived from T cells, B-cell-depleted T cells, or PBMCs.

CDR1 is SQVTM, CDR2 ANQGSEA, per germline. Trimming pared 4 bases from V and 4 bases from J, leaving 13 bases between. The CDR3 consists of 13 residues. Authors' analysis steps: Nucleated cell number was recorded as an estimate derived from reference gene primer amplification. Assay used: immunoSEQ multiplex PCR; TCRdb lists only in-frame clones, some missing. V and J calls and clone size are copied from that table; D and trimming were computed from the DNA. The repertoire holds over 75,000 clones, with nearly 90% as singletons. The chain links TRBV29-1 to TRBJ1-2; perhaps TRBD1 as D (5 bases). The sequence came from a woman at least 80 years old with active COVID-19. The specimen was peripheral blood. The CDR3 is CSVVVPGGYGYTF. DNA for the CDR3: TGCAGCGTTGTTGTTCCGGGGGGCTATGGCTACACCTTC.